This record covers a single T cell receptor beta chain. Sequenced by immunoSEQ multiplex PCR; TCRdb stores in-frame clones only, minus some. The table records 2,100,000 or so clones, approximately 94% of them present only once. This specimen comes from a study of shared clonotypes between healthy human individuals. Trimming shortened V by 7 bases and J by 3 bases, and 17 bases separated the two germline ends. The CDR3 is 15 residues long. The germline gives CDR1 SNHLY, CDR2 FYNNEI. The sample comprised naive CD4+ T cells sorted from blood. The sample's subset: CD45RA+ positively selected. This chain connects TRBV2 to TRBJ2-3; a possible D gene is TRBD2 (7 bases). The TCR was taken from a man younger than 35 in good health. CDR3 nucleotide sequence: TGTGCCAGCACACGCCTAGGGGGGGGTACAGATACGCAGTATTTT. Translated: CASTRLGGGTDTQYF. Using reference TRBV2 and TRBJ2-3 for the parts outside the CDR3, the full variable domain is EPEVTQTPSHQVTQMGQEVILRCVPISNHLYFYWYRQILGQKVEFLVSFYNNEISEKSEIFDDQFSVERPDGSNFTLKIRSTKLEDSAMYFCASTRLGGGTDTQYFGPGTRLTVL.